The source of this T cell receptor (beta chain) is a study of cytotoxic CD8 clonotypes in ibrutinib-treated CLL. Study conclusions and caveats: Among the clonotypes, public ones were uncommon and contracted or held stable on treatment.

Profiling relied on immunoSEQ multiplex PCR, and the TCRdb table lists in-frame clones only, not all of them. Here the sample spans roughly 190,000 clones, about two thirds being singletons. TCR beta libraries used around 2 micrograms of genomic DNA from cryopreserved PBMCs. Worth noting for this clone: Antigen unknown.

This CDR3 spans 13 amino acids. V lost 3 bases and J lost 2; bases outside the gene matches: 1. The V gene's germline CDR1 is GTSNPN and CDR2 SVGIG (reference sequence). This rearrangement joins TRBV30 to TRBJ1-5; 7 nucleotides agree with TRBD1. The TCR originated in a human donor with chronic lymphocytic leukemia. The sequencing used PBMCs, collected after 24 months of ibrutinib treatment. The CDR3 DNA is TGTGCCTGGAGCGGACAGGGCAATCAGCCCCAGCATTTT. Residues: CAWSGQGNQPQHF.